This TCR beta chain is from a study of CXCR3-negative and CXCR3-positive naive CD8 T cells. Across the whole study: Libraries each contributed about 1.5 +/- 0.3 million TRB reads, for roughly 140 million in total.

Through 5' RACE with UMI labels, the TRB cDNA libraries were prepared. TCRdb reprocessed the 5' RACE reads and reports one entry per CDR3 protein, with no DNA. The sample has about 40,000 distinct CDR3 sequences, and its top ten clones hold approximately 7.7%. The CDR3 totals 14 residues. Per the germline V gene, CDR1 is SGHVS and CDR2 is FQNEAQ. General study findings and limits: Naive CXCR3-negative and CXCR3-positive cells had similar TRBV-TRBJ usage; memory differed. Sequencing showed both naive subsets with comparably high diversity, and memory CD8+ cells much lower. Freshly isolated PBMCs were used in most assays, given partial CXCR3 loss after freezing.

Turning to this clonotype: The antigen is not known.

This sequence joins TRBV7-8 and TRBJ2-7; with no DNA, the TCRdb D assignment of TRBD2 cannot be verified. The sequenced sample was memory CD8+ T cells from blood. The clonotype was recovered from a human donor in good health. Some clones in this sample may be carry-over from other donors' samples. The chain's CDR3 is CASIGTISIYEQYF. Filled out from reference TRBV7-8 and TRBJ2-7, the complete variable domain reads GAGVSQSPRYKVAKRGQDVALRCDPISGHVSLFWYQQALGQGPEFLTYFQNEAQLDKSGLPSDRFFAERPEGSVSTLKIQRTQQEDSAVYLCASIGTISIYEQYFGPGTRLTVT.